This TCR beta chain comes out of a study of Ad26.COV2.S vaccination and SARS-CoV-2 variants. Study observations and caveats: The breadth of spike-specific CD8+ and CD4+ T cell responses after vaccination was reportedly substantial.

The protocol was immunoSEQ multiplex PCR, while the TCRdb copy is restricted to in-frame clones and leaves out a portion. This table holds around 450,000 clones, around 91% found once. Regarding this clone: The target antigen is unknown.

The junction had 13 bases not matched to a gene; V was cut back by 8 bases and J by 9 bases. There are 15 residues in the CDR3. CDR1 is LGHNA and CDR2 is YSLEER in the germline V gene. Noted treatment: approximately 18 received Ad26.COV2.S at low or high dose, single or two shots; five or six received placebo; per-sample allocation not given. Day 63 after the first injection of vaccine or placebo was the sampling time. Donor was an adult aged 18-55 years in Boston. The sequence was collected from a person between 18 and 65 years old who received the Ad26.COV2.S COVID-19 vaccine or a placebo. Here the sequenced sample was peripheral blood, taken in a trial of Ad26.COV2.S vaccine versus placebo. V gene TRBV4-3 combines with J gene TRBJ2-1, with 10 positions matching TRBD1. The CDR3: CASRGQGGISGEQFF. As DNA, the CDR3 is TGCGCCAGCCGTGGACAGGGGGGAATTTCGGGTGAGCAGTTCTTC.